This TCR beta chain came from a study of OX40 agonist ivuxolimab in advanced cancers. Study-wide findings and caveats: Expanded clones tended on average to be more numerous among CD8+ T cells than CD4+.

Baseline, cycle 4 day 1, and cycle 7 day 1 were the blood sampling points. Turning to this clone: No antigen is known for it. This may stem from a read error, because a much larger clone lies one nucleotide away.

Germline V gene data show CDR1 as GTSNPN and CDR2 as SVGIG (reference sequence). J gave up 6 bases and V 4 bases, and 8 bases lay outside the gene matches. The CDR3 totals 14 residues. Assay used: immunoSEQ multiplex PCR; TCRdb lists only in-frame clones, some missing. Of more than 45,000 clones in the sample, 82% are singletons; the top ten hold about 1.6%. The sequences come from CD4+ or CD8+ T cells sorted from blood, collected in a trial of the OX40 agonist ivuxolimab. The V and J genes are TRBV30 and TRBJ1-2; TRBD1 agrees at 10 bases. The clonotype was recovered from an adult with an advanced solid tumor such as melanoma, head and neck, liver or kidney cancer. This CDR3 reads CAWTRTGGDHGYTF. For the CDR3, the DNA is TGTGCCTGGACCCGGACAGGGGGGGACCATGGCTACACCTTC.